This entry lists 24 T cell receptor beta chains sequenced from one sample in a study of Graves' ophthalmopathy and Graves' hyperthyroidism. Amplifying from RNA transcripts, the study obtained TCR beta CDR3 regions. The first-round RT-PCR employed HTBI primers together with the Qiagen OneStep RT-PCR kit. A multiplex PCR was then performed as the second round. Each CDR3 protein is one row after TCRdb ran MiXCR on the multiplex PCR reads. The sample consists of 400,000 to 450,000 distinct CDR3 sequences, under 25% of them appearing once. The sample was peripheral blood. The receptor set was obtained from a young woman with stable Graves' hyperthyroidism.

In this sample, this clonotype turned up many times. V is TRBV5-1 and J is TRBJ2-7; no clear D. This CDR3 is built from 14 residues. CDR1 and CDR2 from the germline V gene are SGHRS and YFSETQ. V lost 1 base and J 6 bases, leaving 14 bases between the germline ends. CDR3 nucleotides: TGCGCCAGCAGCTTGTATGGCAGGACCCTCGAGCAGTACTTC. This sequence encodes CASSLYGRTLEQYF.

With regard to this clonotype: One end of the junction is discordant with germline, which a read error may explain. This chain links TRBV28 with TRBJ2-4, with 12 bases matching TRBD2. There are 18 residues in the CDR3. CDR1 is MDHEN and CDR2 is SYDVKM in the germline V gene. This CDR3 reads CASSSLTSGRLAKNIKYF. The CDR3 DNA reads TGTGCCAGCAGTTCTTTGACTAGCGGGAGACTAGCCAAAAACATTAAGTACTTC. Combining the CDR3 with reference TRBV28 and TRBJ2-4 gives the whole variable domain DVKVTQSSRYLVKRTGEKVFLECVQDMDHENMFWYRQDPGLGLRLIYFSYDVKMKEKGDIPEGYSVSREKKERFSLILESASTNQTSMYLCASSSLTSGRLAKNIKYFGAGTRLSVL.

This chain uses TRBV2 with TRBJ2-7; D may match TRBD1 or TRBD2 (5 bases each). Per germline, CDR1 SNHLY and CDR2 FYNNEI. The CDR3 extends over 14 amino acids. V was shortened by 9 bases and J by 3 bases, with 18 bases between the two germline ends. The CDR3 spells CARVGDPVNYEQYF. The CDR3 nucleotides are TGTGCCAGGGTTGGGGACCCAGTTAACTACGAGCAGTACTTC.

This clonotype was counted ten times or more. The chain joins TRBV28 to TRBJ2-5; D is perhaps TRBD1 (5 bases). Trimming removed 6 bases from V and 2 bases from J, with 13 bases in between. The CDR3 has 14 amino acids. Germline lookup yields CDR1 MDHEN and CDR2 SYDVKM. Here the CDR3 reads CASRADRPQETQYF. The CDR3, as DNA: TGTGCCAGCAGAGCAGACAGACCTCAAGAGACCCAGTACTTC.

This clonotype was observed many times. This chain uses TRBV19 with TRBJ1-1; D call uncertain. The germline V gene encodes CDR1 LNHDA and CDR2 SQIVND (reference sequence). The CDR3 runs to 13 residues. Trimming took 1 base from V and 6 from J, leaving 9 bases between them. CDR3 nucleotides: TGTGCCAGTAGTATAGGTCCCAGATCTGAAGCTTTCTTT. This gives the protein CASSIGPRSEAFF. Drawing the rest from reference TRBV19 and TRBJ1-1, the complete variable domain is DGGITQSPKYLFRKEGQNVTLSCEQNLNHDAMYWYRQDPGQGLRLIYYSQIVNDFQKGDIAEGYSVSREKKESFPLTVTSAQKNPTAFYLCASSIGPRSEAFFGQGTRLTVV.

The table lists this clonotype with many counts. This chain uses TRBV6-1 with TRBJ1-2; no definite D call. Deletions cut 7 bases from V and 10 bases from J, with 19 bases between. The CDR3 is 13 residues long. Germline V lookup: CDR1 MNHNS, CDR2 SASEGT. As DNA, the CDR3 is TGTGCCAGCACCGAAGTCGGGAATCAGGACTACACCTTC. Translated, it gives CASTEVGNQDYTF.

This clonotype was observed a few times. V usage is TRBV4-1 and J usage is TRBJ2-7, with 9 nucleotides matching TRBD2. The CDR3 has 22 residues. V trimming: 0 bases; J trimming: 2 bases; junction bases outside the gene matches: 23. Germline loops: CDR1 MGHRA, CDR2 YSYEKL. CDR3 protein: CASSQDPGGGGGTPIRTYEQYF. The DNA of the CDR3 is TGCGCCAGCAGCCAAGATCCGGGCGGGGGGGGCGGAACCCCCATACGGACCTACGAGCAGTACTTC.

As to this clonotype: The junction departs from the called germline gene at one end, perhaps through a read error. In DNA, the CDR3 is TGTGCCAGCAGTTCCTCGATAGGGCTGTATGGTTACACCTTC. Its protein is CASSSSIGLYGYTF. V usage is TRBV28 and J usage is TRBJ1-2; no firm D call. Germline V gene lookup returns CDR1 MDHEN and CDR2 SYDVKM. The CDR3 length is 14 residues.

In its sample, this clonotype was seen a few times. This may be a read error: a much more frequent sequence differs by one nucleotide. The CDR3 carries no conserved terminal phenylalanine or tryptophan, so it likely arises from a read error. V is TRBV6-1 and J is TRBJ2-3; D gene unclear. The V end lost 6 bases, the J end lost 6 bases, and 13 bases lay between the germline ends. The CDR3 is 13 amino acids. Germline CDR1 and CDR2: MNHNS and SASEGT. The CDR3 here is CASRNILTDTQYL. In DNA form, the CDR3 reads TGTGCCAGCAGAAATATCTTGACCGATACGCAGTATTTG.

This clonotype occurred many times. The chain employs TRBV6-4 and TRBJ1-5; 8 bases are a match to TRBD1. The junction had 5 bases not matched to a gene; V was cut back by 2 bases and J by 2 bases. The CDR3 contains 16 residues. From germline, CDR1 is MRHNA and CDR2 SNTAGT. CDR3 DNA: TGTGCCAGCAGTGACCAAACGGGACAGGGCAATCAGCCCCAGCATTTT. This gives the protein CASSDQTGQGNQPQHF.

This clonotype was seen once. A much larger clone lies one base from this, so it may be a read error. The chain combines TRBV12-3 or TRBV12-4 with TRBJ2-2; D may match TRBD1 or TRBD2 (5 bases each). CDR3 size: 15 residues. The CDR3 reads CASSFETENTGELLF. DNA of the CDR3: TGTGCCAGCAGTTTCGAGACAGAGAACACCGGGGAGCTGTTGTTT.

On this clonotype: Possible read error: a much larger clone is one base away. The genes are TRBV19 and TRBJ2-5; 15 nucleotides line up with TRBD2. Germline V CDR1 and CDR2: LNHDA, SQIVND (reference sequence). The CDR3 has 16 residues. The CDR3 reads CASSRGLAGGFGTKYF. The CDR3 DNA sequence: TGTGCCAGTAGTAGGGGACTAGCGGGAGGATTTGGGACCAAGTACTTC.

This clonotype showed up many times. The gene calls are TRBV30 and TRBJ1-6, with D possibly being TRBD1 (5 bases). CDR3 length: 13 amino acids. The V and J ends lost 4 bases and 5 bases respectively, with 9 bases between them. The V gene's germline CDR1 is GTSNPN and CDR2 SVGIG (reference sequence). The CDR3 DNA reads as TGTGCCTGGACCGACAGAAATAATTCACCCCTCCACTTT. Translating it yields CAWTDRNNSPLHF.

The sample holds many counts of this clonotype. The rearrangement uses TRBV20-1 and TRBJ2-7, with 9 positions matching TRBD1. CDR3 length: 15 amino acids. The ends lost 3 bases at V and 0 bases at J; junction bases unmatched: 6. Germline V lookup: CDR1 DFQATT, CDR2 SNEGSKA (reference sequence). The CDR3 bases are TGCAGTGCTAGGGTGGGACAGGGTGTCTCCTACGAGCAGTACTTC. This codes for CSARVGQGVSYEQYF.

The chain carries TRBV19 and TRBJ2-2; D unclear. The V gene's germline CDR1 is LNHDA and CDR2 SQIVND (reference sequence). CDR3 size: 16 residues. Trimming pared 5 bases from V and 4 bases from J, leaving 17 bases between. CDR3 residues: CASSQPRRGGTGELFF. DNA for the CDR3: TGTGCCAGTAGTCAACCCCGCCGAGGCGGCACCGGGGAGCTGTTTTTT. Drawing the rest from reference TRBV19 and TRBJ2-2, the complete variable domain is DGGITQSPKYLFRKEGQNVTLSCEQNLNHDAMYWYRQDPGQGLRLIYYSQIVNDFQKGDIAEGYSVSREKKESFPLTVTSAQKNPTAFYLCASSQPRRGGTGELFFGEGSRLTVL.

Points on this clonotype: Since no conserved phenylalanine or tryptophan closes the CDR3, a read error is the likely cause. The DNA is left out, because the CDR3 cannot be placed on it with certainty; the CDR3 is given as TCRdb lists it. This chain connects TRBV6-5 to TRBJ2-5; no DNA check was done on the table's D call, TRBD2. Counting both end residues, the CDR3 totals 13 amino acids. Per the germline V gene, CDR1 is MNHEY and CDR2 is SVGAGI. CDR3 residues: CASSSAGVETQDS.

This clonotype was seen just once. The chain combines TRBV12-5 with TRBJ1-1; D gene unclear. Germline values: CDR1 LGHNT, CDR2 FRNRAP. Trimming took off 7 bases at V and 0 bases at J, with 9 bases between the two ends. This CDR3 contains 13 residues. CDR3 residues: CASDRLMNTEAFF. The CDR3 region has the DNA TGTGCTAGTGATCGGCTCATGAACACTGAAGCTTTCTTT.

This chain uses TRBV15 with TRBJ1-2; 8 bases agree with TRBD1. The V and J ends lost 6 bases and 5 bases, in that order; junction bases with no gene match: 8. The CDR3 is made up of 14 amino acids. The V gene's germline CDR1 is LNHNV and CDR2 YYDKDF (reference sequence). The CDR3 here is CATSTGQGGYGYTF. Written as DNA, the CDR3 is TGTGCCACCAGTACCGGACAGGGAGGGTATGGCTACACCTTC.

This clonotype was detected many times. This sequence joins TRBV7-9 and TRBJ1-1, with D uncertain. The V end was cut by 5 bases, the J end by 0 bases, with 10 bases between. This CDR3 region has 14 residues. CDR1 and CDR2 from the germline V gene are SEHNR and FQNEAQ (reference sequence). In nucleotides, the CDR3 is TGTGCCAGCAGCGGTAGGACGGTGAACACTGAAGCTTTCTTT. Protein product: CASSGRTVNTEAFF.

The chain couples TRBV11-2 to TRBJ2-5; D unresolved. The CDR3 sequence is 15 residues long. With 4 bases removed from V and 3 bases from J, the gap between germline ends came to 15 bases. Germline loops: CDR1 SGHAT, CDR2 FQNNGV. CDR3 DNA: TGTGCCAGCAGCTCCGGACGTTTGATAGAAGAGACCCAGTACTTC. Its translation: CASSSGRLIEETQYF.

Ten or more counts support this clonotype. This rearrangement joins TRBV29-1 to TRBJ2-7; D may be TRBD2 (6 bases). Germline values: CDR1 SQVTM, CDR2 ANQGSEA. V lost 7 bases and J 7 bases, leaving 20 bases between the germline ends. The CDR3 sequence is 13 residues long. In DNA form, the CDR3 reads TGCAGCGCCGCGGGGAATGCAGCAGGGGAGCAGTACTTC. This codes for CSAAGNAAGEQYF.

This clonotype was observed at least ten times. The V gene is TRBV12-3 or TRBV12-4, the J gene TRBJ1-1, with D possibly being TRBD1 (6 bases). The V end lost 1 base, the J end lost 4 bases, and 13 bases lay between the germline ends. This CDR3 comprises 15 residues. The CDR3 coding sequence is TGTGCCAGCAGTTTAGGCGGGGGCCCCAGCACTGAAGCTTTCTTT. Translated, it gives CASSLGGGPSTEAFF.

This clonotype was counted between two and nine times. The chain combines TRBV6-1 with TRBJ1-1; D unresolved. Germline V CDR1 and CDR2: MNHNS, SASEGT. CDR3 size: 16 residues. Trimming took 0 bases from V and 4 from J, leaving 15 bases between them. This CDR3 reads CASSEAFVSHGTEAFF. The CDR3 region has the DNA TGTGCCAGCAGTGAAGCGTTCGTCAGTCATGGCACTGAAGCTTTCTTT.

This clonotype showed up many times. The rearrangement links TRBV6-1 to TRBJ1-1; D unclear. Germline V CDR1 and CDR2: MNHNS, SASEGT. The CDR3 consists of 11 residues. Trimming shortened V by 7 bases and J by 4 bases, and 7 bases separated the two germline ends. The CDR3 DNA follows: TGTGCCAGCAAGAAAGGCACTGAAGCTTTCTTT. It codes for CASKKGTEAFF.